The source of this T cell receptor (beta chain) is a study of T cell responses to AZD1222 COVID-19 vaccine. This clone was picked up one time. Its antigen is as yet unknown. Study outcomes and limitations: Females made up more of the donors, who were largely white British, and clonal diversity may have come out too low. Repertoire sampling occurred only after the peak T cell response. Nearly half of spike-specific TCRs reportedly target unmutated variant regions.

Sequencing was performed with immunoSEQ multiplex PCR; in TCRdb, only in-frame clones are kept and a portion is missing. This table holds some 120,000 clones, approximately 91% found once. Per germline, CDR1 SEHNR and CDR2 FQNEAQ (reference sequence). The CDR3 is made up of 13 amino acids. Deletions cut 5 bases from V and 2 bases from J, with 9 bases between. Pooling of second doses given at about 4 or about 12 weeks was done. The origin of this receptor is an adult who received the AZD1222 COVID-19 vaccine. This material consisted of peripheral blood, taken 28 days after the second AZD1222 dose. The chain combines TRBV7-9 with TRBJ1-1; TRBD1 might be the D (5 bases). CDR3: CASSRDENTEAFF. CDR3 coding DNA: TGTGCCAGCAGCAGGGACGAAAACACTGAAGCTTTCTTT.